This record concerns one T cell receptor beta chain sequence. The antigen is undetermined. The data belong to a study of human versus mouse CDR3 diversity and MHC coevolution. Background on the study: Reportedly, immunoSEQ detects one in 200,000 T cells with minimized PCR bias. Study-wide points: Mice had fewer CDR3 deletions and insertions than humans on average. Roughly 1.5 million TCR beta clonotypes were estimated for humans, the largest repertoire.

Sorting isolated naive CD4 T cells lacking CD45RO and expressing CD62L. CDR1 is SNHLY and CDR2 is FYNNEI in the germline V gene. V was pared by 5 bases and J by 0 bases, with 7 bases between. There are 14 residues in the CDR3. TCRdb's copy holds only in-frame clones and misses some; the assay was immunoSEQ multiplex PCR. The data show around 74,000 clones, about nine tenths seen once. The clonotype was recovered from a person aged 30-69 years in good health. The sample consisted of naive CD4+ T cells from blood. The subset is: CD45RO-negative CD62L-positive naive CD4 T cells. The J gene is TRBJ2-2, the V gene TRBV2; a possible D gene is TRBD2 (6 bases). CDR3 DNA: TGTGCCAGCAGTTGGGGGGCGAACACCGGGGAGCTGTTTTTT. Residues: CASSWGANTGELFF. Complete variable domain (other parts from reference TRBV2 and TRBJ2-2): EPEVTQTPSHQVTQMGQEVILRCVPISNHLYFYWYRQILGQKVEFLVSFYNNEISEKSEIFDDQFSVERPDGSNFTLKIRSTKLEDSAMYFCASSWGANTGELFFGEGSRLTVL.